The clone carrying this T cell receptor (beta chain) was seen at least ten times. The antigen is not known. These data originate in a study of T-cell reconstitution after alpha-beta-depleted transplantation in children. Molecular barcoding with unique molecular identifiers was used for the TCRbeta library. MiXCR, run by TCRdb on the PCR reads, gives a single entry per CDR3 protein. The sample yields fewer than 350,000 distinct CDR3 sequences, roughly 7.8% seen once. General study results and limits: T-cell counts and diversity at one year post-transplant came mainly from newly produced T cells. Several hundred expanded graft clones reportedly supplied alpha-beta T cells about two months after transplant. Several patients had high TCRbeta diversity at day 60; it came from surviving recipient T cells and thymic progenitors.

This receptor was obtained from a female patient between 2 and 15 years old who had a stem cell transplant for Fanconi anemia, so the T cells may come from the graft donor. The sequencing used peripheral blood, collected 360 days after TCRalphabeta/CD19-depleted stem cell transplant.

The CDR3 bases are TGCGCCAGCAGCTTGGTGCGTGCTCGCACAGATACGCAGTATTTT. Its protein product is CASSLVRARTDTQYF. J is TRBJ2-3 and V is TRBV5-1, with unresolved D. There are 15 residues in the CDR3. Per the germline V gene, CDR1 is SGHRS and CDR2 is YFSETQ. V lost 0 bases to trimming and J lost 1 base, with 9 bases between them.